Listed below are T cell receptor beta chains from one sample, sequenced in a study of cytomegalovirus exposure and HLA in healthy donors. Clones were sequenced by immunoSEQ multiplex PCR, and TCRdb holds only the in-frame ones, with some missing. Of 200,000 to 250,000 clones in the sample, roughly 79% were seen once. Source material: PBMCs. The receptors were sampled from a man between 18 and 29 years old in good health and CMV-seronegative. The CDR3 runs from the conserved cysteine through the conserved F or W. A D gene is named only where the DNA matches it firmly. Clone size appears in some rows only: once, few, many, or a class for an expanded clone.

TRBV6-1	NA	TRBJ1-5	NA	CASSEAGTSQPQHF	TGTGCCAGCAGTGAAGCGGGGACATCTCAGCCCCAGCATTTT
TRBV27	TRBD2	TRBJ2-5	NA	CASRLRRGGSQETQYF	TGTGCCAGCAGGCTAAGGCGGGGGGGGTCCCAAGAGACCCAGTACTTC
TRBV19	TRBD1	TRBJ1-5	NA	CASRPAQGAPNQPQHF	TGTGCCAGTAGGCCCGCACAGGGGGCCCCCAATCAGCCCCAGCATTTT
TRBV27	TRBD1	TRBJ1-1	NA	CASSRSTGAVVAFF	TGTGCCAGCAGTCGCTCTACAGGGGCGGTAGTAGCTTTCTTT
TRBV5-1	NA	TRBJ1-1	NA	CASSSRGTSHTEAFF	TGCGCCAGCAGCTCTCGAGGGACATCCCACACTGAAGCTTTCTTT
TRBV7-7	TRBD1	TRBJ2-1	NA	CASSPSGTGTLDEQFF	TGTGCTAGCAGCCCCAGCGGGACAGGGACTTTGGATGAGCAGTTCTTC
TRBV29-1	TRBD2	TRBJ2-1	few	CSVQFVAGAYNEQFF	TGCAGCGTCCAGTTTGTAGCGGGAGCCTACAATGAGCAGTTCTTC
TRBV27	NA	TRBJ1-5	NA	CASSLSYGGFDQPQHF	TGTGCCAGCAGTTTATCGTACGGGGGTTTCGATCAGCCCCAGCATTTT
TRBV4-2	TRBD2	TRBJ2-3	NA	CASSQPRGNLGLALTDTQYF	TGTGCCAGCAGCCAACCCAGGGGAAACCTGGGACTAGCCCTCACAGATACGCAGTATTTT
TRBV18	TRBD1	TRBJ1-1	once	CASSPLGTGEEAFF	TGTGCCAGCTCACCCCTTGGGACAGGTGAAGAAGCTTTCTTT
TRBV5-6	NA	TRBJ1-2	NA	CASSLAGGARSHGYTF	TGTGCCAGCAGCTTGGCCGGGGGGGCGAGGTCTCATGGCTACACCTTC
TRBV4-1	TRBD1	TRBJ2-7	NA	CASSQEWGQSYEQYF	TGCGCCAGCAGCCAAGAATGGGGACAGTCCTACGAGCAGTACTTC
TRBV6-4	TRBD1	TRBJ2-1	few	CASREQGARDEQFF	TGTGCCAGCAGAGAACAGGGGGCAAGGGATGAGCAGTTCTTC
TRBV11-3	TRBD2	TRBJ2-3	NA	CASSPRAGAEGDTQYF	TGTGCCAGCAGCCCCCGAGCGGGGGCGGAGGGAGATACGCAGTATTTT
TRBV27	NA	TRBJ2-7	few	CASSLVSGLFYEQYF	TGTGCCAGCAGTTTAGTCAGCGGTCTTTTCTACGAGCAGTACTTC
TRBV29-1	TRBD2	TRBJ2-1	NA	CSVDPGLAGFGGNEQFF	TGCAGCGTTGACCCGGGACTAGCGGGATTTGGGGGCAATGAGCAGTTCTTC
TRBV5-5	NA	TRBJ2-7	NA	CASSLTGKSNEQYF	TGTGCCAGCAGCTTAACCGGGAAATCAAACGAGCAGTACTTC
TRBV5-4	TRBD2	TRBJ2-3	NA	CASSLVVARESDTQYF	TGTGCCAGCAGCTTGGTGGTAGCGCGGGAGTCAGATACGCAGTATTTT
TRBV6-6	NA	TRBJ1-5	NA	CASSYGDSLSNQPQHF	TGTGCCAGCAGTTACGGAGACAGCCTTAGCAATCAGCCCCAGCATTTT